These T cell receptor beta chains were read from a single sample in a study of shared clonotypes between healthy human individuals. This table comes from immunoSEQ multiplex PCR, and its TCRdb copy is limited to in-frame clones, with some not included. This table has about 2.2 million clones, roughly 95% appearing once. The sequencing sample was made of naive CD8+ T cells from PBMCs. The source of these receptors is a man between 18 and 35 years old in good health. Some clones in this sample may be carry-over from other donors' samples. CDR3s include the opening cysteine and the closing phenylalanine or tryptophan. A D gene is named only where the DNA matches it firmly. Not every row has a clone size; where given, it reads once, few, many or a size class.

CDR3 protein: CAWSYGGDTEAFF; CDR3 DNA: TGTGCCTGGAGTTATGGGGGGGACACTGAAGCTTTCTTT; V gene: TRBV30; J gene: TRBJ1-1; clone size: few; D gene: NA
CDR3 protein: CASSFVAANTEAFF; CDR3 DNA: TGTGCCAGCAGTTTCGTGGCGGCGAACACTGAAGCTTTCTTT; V gene: TRBV27; J gene: TRBJ1-1; clone size: NA; D gene: NA
CDR3 protein: CDPGRNSNQPQHF; CDR3 DNA: TGTGACCCAGGACGGAATAGCAATCAGCCCCAGCATTTT; V gene: TRBV9; J gene: TRBJ1-5; clone size: few; D gene: NA
CDR3 protein: CASSLSVLDTQYF; CDR3 DNA: TGTGCCAGCAGTTTGTCCGTGTTAGATACGCAGTATTTT; V gene: TRBV27; J gene: TRBJ2-3; clone size: NA; D gene: NA
CDR3 protein: CASSVGSPGNEQYF; CDR3 DNA: TGTGCCAGCAGCGTAGGCAGCCCCGGGAACGAGCAGTACTTC; V gene: TRBV9; J gene: TRBJ2-7; clone size: NA; D gene: NA
CDR3 protein: CATSISGTSYNEQFF; CDR3 DNA: TGTGCCACCAGCATTAGCGGGACCTCCTACAATGAGCAGTTCTTC; V gene: TRBV15; J gene: TRBJ2-1; clone size: NA; D gene: TRBD2
CDR3 protein: CASSPPESVTYEQYF; CDR3 DNA: TGTGCCAGCTCACCACCGGAATCCGTGACCTACGAGCAGTACTTC; V gene: TRBV18; J gene: TRBJ2-7; clone size: NA; D gene: NA
CDR3 protein: CASSARTSGRVYNEQFF; CDR3 DNA: TGTGCCAGCAGTGCCCGGACTAGCGGGAGGGTGTACAATGAGCAGTTCTTC; V gene: TRBV27; J gene: TRBJ2-1; clone size: NA; D gene: TRBD2
CDR3 protein: CASSPRGQDFGSSYGYTF; CDR3 DNA: TGTGCCAGCAGCCCCAGGGGTCAGGACTTCGGCTCCAGCTATGGCTACACCTTC; V gene: TRBV7-9; J gene: TRBJ1-2; clone size: NA; D gene: NA
CDR3 protein: CASSHEGTKNIQYF; CDR3 DNA: TGTGCCAGCAGCCACGAGGGAACCAAAAACATTCAGTACTTC; V gene: TRBV7-9; J gene: TRBJ2-4; clone size: NA; D gene: NA